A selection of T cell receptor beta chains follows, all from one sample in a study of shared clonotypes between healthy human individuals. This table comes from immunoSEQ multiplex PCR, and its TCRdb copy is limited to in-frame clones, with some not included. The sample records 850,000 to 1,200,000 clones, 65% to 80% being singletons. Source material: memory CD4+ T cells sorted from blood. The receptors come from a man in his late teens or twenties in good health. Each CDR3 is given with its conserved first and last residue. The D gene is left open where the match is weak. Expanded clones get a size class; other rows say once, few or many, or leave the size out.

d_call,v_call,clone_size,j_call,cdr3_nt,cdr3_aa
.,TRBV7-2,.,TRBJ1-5,TGTGCCAGCAGCTTAGAGGGATGGTCTCAGCCCCAGCATTTT,CASSLEGWSQPQHF
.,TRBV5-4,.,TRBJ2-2,TGTGCCAGCAGCTTGGACGGCTTCTCCGTGCTGTTTTTT,CASSLDGFSVLFF
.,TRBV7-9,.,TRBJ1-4,TGTGCCAGCAGCTTCGGGATTCGGGATGAAAAACTGTTTTTT,CASSFGIRDEKLFF
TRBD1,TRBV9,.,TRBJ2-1,TGTGCCAGCAGCGTAGGGGGACAGAGCTCCTACAATGAGCAGTTCTTC,CASSVGGQSSYNEQFF
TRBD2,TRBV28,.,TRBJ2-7,TGTGCCAGCAGTTTCGGACTAGCGGGATCCTACGAGCAGTACTTC,CASSFGLAGSYEQYF
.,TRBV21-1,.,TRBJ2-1,TGTGCCCCTTCAGGGGATCTTACATGCAATGAGCAGTTCTTC,CAPSGDLTCNEQFF
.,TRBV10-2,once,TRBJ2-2,TGCGCCAGCAGTGCTCTAAGGGGGGCGGACACCGGGGAGCTGTTTTTT,CASSALRGADTGELFF
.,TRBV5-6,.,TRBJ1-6,TGTGCCAGCCTACGCTATAATTCACCCCTCCACTTT,CASLRYNSPLHF
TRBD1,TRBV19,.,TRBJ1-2,TGTGCCAGTAGTATCGGACAGGGGAGCTATGGCTACACCTTC,CASSIGQGSYGYTF
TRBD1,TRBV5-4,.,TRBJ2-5,TGTGCCAGCAGCTTGGGGCAGGGGGTAGAGACCCAGTACTTC,CASSLGQGVETQYF
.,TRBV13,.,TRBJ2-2,TGTGCCAGCAGCGGGCCCCCCACCCGGGGGACCACCGGGGAGCTGTTTTTT,CASSGPPTRGTTGELFF
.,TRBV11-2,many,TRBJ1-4,TGTGCCAGCAGCCCCGGAGGGATTGCAACTAATGAAAAACTGTTTTTT,CASSPGGIATNEKLFF
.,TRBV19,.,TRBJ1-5,TGTGCCAGTAGGCTGGGGGTAAATCAGCCCCAGCATTTT,CASRLGVNQPQHF
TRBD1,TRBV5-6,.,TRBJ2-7,TGTGCCAGCAGCCGGACAGGACGGTACGAGCAGTACTTC,CASSRTGRYEQYF
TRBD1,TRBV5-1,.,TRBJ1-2,TGCGCCAGCAGCTTGGGGACAGGGACTAGCTACACCTTC,CASSLGTGTSYTF
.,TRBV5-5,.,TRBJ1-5,TGTGCCAGCAGCTTCCGGGGGAGCAATCAGCCCCAGCATTTT,CASSFRGSNQPQHF
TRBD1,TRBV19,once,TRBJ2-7,TGTGCCAGTAGTATATTACAGGGGGCCTCCTACGAGCAGTACTTC,CASSILQGASYEQYF
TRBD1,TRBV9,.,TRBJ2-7,TGTGCCAGCAGCGAGAGACAGGGTTTTTCCTACGAGCAGTACTTC,CASSERQGFSYEQYF
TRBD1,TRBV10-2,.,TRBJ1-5,TGCGCCAGCAGAGCCGGGACAGGTTCGAGCAATCAGCCCCAGCATTTT,CASRAGTGSSNQPQHF
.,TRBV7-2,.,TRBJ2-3,TGTGCCAGCAGCCCCTCCTACAATACAGATACGCAGTATTTT,CASSPSYNTDTQYF
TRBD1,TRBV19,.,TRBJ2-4,TGTGCCAGTAGTGCCGCCGGGACAGGGAACATTCAGTACTTC,CASSAAGTGNIQYF
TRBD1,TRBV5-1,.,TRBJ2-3,TGCGCCAGCAGCTTGGGGGTGACAGGGACCACAGATACGCAGTATTTT,CASSLGVTGTTDTQYF
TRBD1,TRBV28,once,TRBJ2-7,TGTGCCAGCAGTCTCCCCGGGACAGGGGGGCACGAGCAGTACTTC,CASSLPGTGGHEQYF
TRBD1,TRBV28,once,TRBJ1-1,TGTGCCAGCCGAAAAGGGACAGGGGTCAGGAACACTGAAGCTTTCTTT,CASRKGTGVRNTEAFF
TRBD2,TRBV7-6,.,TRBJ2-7,TGTGCCAGCAGCCCCAGACCGGCCGGGGGGGTGGAGCAGTACTTC,CASSPRPAGGVEQYF
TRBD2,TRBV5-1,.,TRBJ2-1,TGCGCCAGCAGCTTGGTACTAGCGGGTCACAATGAGCAGTTCTTC,CASSLVLAGHNEQFF
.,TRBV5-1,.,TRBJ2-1,TGCGCCAGCAGCTTGGGGCAGGGCCCTAACAATGAGCAGTTCTTC,CASSLGQGPNNEQFF
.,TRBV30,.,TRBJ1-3,TGTGCCGGATTTGGGGGCGCGCCCATTCTAAACACCATATATTTT,CAGFGGAPILNTIYF
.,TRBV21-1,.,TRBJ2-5,TGTGCCAGCGGACTCTGGGGGTTGGAGACCCAGTACTTC,CASGLWGLETQYF
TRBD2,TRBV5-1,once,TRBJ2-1,TGCGCCAGCGGAAGTAGCGGGGTCAACTACAATGAGCAGTTCTTC,CASGSSGVNYNEQFF
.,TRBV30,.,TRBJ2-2,TGTGCCTGGAGCACAGGGCTAGGCACCGGGGAGCTGTTTTTT,CAWSTGLGTGELFF
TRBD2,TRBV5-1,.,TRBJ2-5,TGCGCCAGCAGCTTGGGTCCAGCGGGGGGACAAGAGACCCAGTACTTC,CASSLGPAGGQETQYF
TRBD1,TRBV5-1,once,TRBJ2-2,TGCGCCAGCAGCACGACAGGGGCGAACACCGGGGAGCTGTTTTTT,CASSTTGANTGELFF
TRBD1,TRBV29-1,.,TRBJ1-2,TGCAGCGTAGCCCAGACAGGGGGCTGGGGCTATGGCTACACCTTC,CSVAQTGGWGYGYTF
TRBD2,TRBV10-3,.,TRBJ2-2,TGTGCCATCAGTGAGTTCCCCGCGGGGGGGCCTTTCGGGGAGCTGTTTTTT,CAISEFPAGGPFGELFF
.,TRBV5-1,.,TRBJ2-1,TGCGCCAGCAGCTTGATGGTAGCGGCCAATGAGCAGTTCTTC,CASSLMVAANEQFF
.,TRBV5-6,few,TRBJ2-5,TGTGCCAGCAGCTTTGGTCTGACAGAGACCCAGTACTTC,CASSFGLTETQYF
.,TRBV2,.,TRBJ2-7,TGTGCCAGCAGTGAGAGTACCTACGAGCAGTACTTC,CASSESTYEQYF
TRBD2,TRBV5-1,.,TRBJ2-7,TGCGCCAGCAGCTTTAGCGGGAGCTCCTACGAGCAGTACTTC,CASSFSGSSYEQYF
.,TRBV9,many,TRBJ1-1,TGTGCCAGCAGGGGGCAGGGCGATGGAACTGAAGCTTTCTTT,CASRGQGDGTEAFF
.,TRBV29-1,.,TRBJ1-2,TGCAGCTCGATCGTAGGGAATGGCTACACCTTC,CSSIVGNGYTF
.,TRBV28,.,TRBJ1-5,TGTGCCAGCAGTTCAGGGCCGCCCCAGCATTTT,CASSSGPPQHF
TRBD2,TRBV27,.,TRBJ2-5,TGTGCCAGCAGTGCCACTAGCGGGGGGCCCATCCAAGAGACCCAGTACTTC,CASSATSGGPIQETQYF
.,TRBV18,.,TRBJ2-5,TGTGCCAGCTCACCAGTACAGCCAGCCAAAGAGACCCAGTACTTC,CASSPVQPAKETQYF
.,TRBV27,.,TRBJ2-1,TGTGCCAGCAGTTTATCGGACAGAAGGTGGGATGAGCAGTTCTTC,CASSLSDRRWDEQFF
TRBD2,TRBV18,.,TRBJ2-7,TGTGCCAGCTCACCAGGGACTAGCGGCTACGAGCAGTACTTC,CASSPGTSGYEQYF
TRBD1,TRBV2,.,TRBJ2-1,TGTGCCAGCAGTCCAGGGGGCCGGTACAATGAGCAGTTCTTC,CASSPGGRYNEQFF
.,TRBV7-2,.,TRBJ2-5,TGTGCCAGCAGCCGGCAGCGGAGCCCAAGGGAGACCCAGTACTTC,CASSRQRSPRETQYF
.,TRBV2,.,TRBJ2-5,TGTGCCAGCAGTGAACGGCAGGTTATTAGCCCAGAGACCCAGTACTTC,CASSERQVISPETQYF
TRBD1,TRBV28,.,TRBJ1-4,TGTGCCAGCAGTTTCTCCGAGACAGGGACCGCAACTAATGAAAAACTGTTTTTT,CASSFSETGTATNEKLFF
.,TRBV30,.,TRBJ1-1,TGTGCCTGGAGTGTACAGGCCACTGAAGCTTTCTTT,CAWSVQATEAFF
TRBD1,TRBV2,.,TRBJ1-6,TGTGCCGGCAGGGGGACAGGCAACCTCTATAATTCACCCCTCCACTTT,CAGRGTGNLYNSPLHF
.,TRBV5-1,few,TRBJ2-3,TGCGCCAGCAGCGACCTCACTAGCACAGATACGCAGTATTTT,CASSDLTSTDTQYF
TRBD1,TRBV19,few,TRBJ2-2,TGTGCCAGTAGTATAACGACAGGGGGCCCCGGGGAGCTGTTTTTT,CASSITTGGPGELFF
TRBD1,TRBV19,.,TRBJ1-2,TGTGCCAGTATAAGGAACCCGACAGGGTTCTATGGCTACACCTTC,CASIRNPTGFYGYTF